The next 25 T cell receptor beta chains were all read from a single sample in a study of cytomegalovirus exposure and HLA in healthy donors. Primers included in the PCR were 60 Vbeta and 13 Jbeta primers. Some clones are missing from TCRdb's copy, which holds only in-frame ones; the method was immunoSEQ multiplex PCR. The table has approximately 160,000 clones, less than 85% seen once. Material: PBMCs. These receptor sequences come from a man aged 18 to 29 in good health and CMV-seronegative.

This clone was seen only a few times. V and J are TRBV4-1 and TRBJ1-4; no clear D. This CDR3 has 14 residues. V lost 5 bases to trimming and J lost 2 bases, with 9 bases between them. Germline V gene sequence: CDR1 MGHRA, CDR2 YSYEKL. In nucleotides, the CDR3 is TGCGCCAGCAGCGGGCTGTTGACTAATGAAAAACTGTTTTTT. Translation gives CASSGLLTNEKLFF.

The chain couples TRBV27 to TRBJ1-6; D ambiguous. The CDR3 loop spans 14 amino acids. Germline-derived CDR1 and CDR2 are MNHEY and SMNVEV (reference sequence). The ends were cut back, 5 bases at V and 10 bases at J, with 15 bases in the middle. The CDR3 is CASSMRRENSPLHF. For the CDR3, the DNA is TGTGCCAGCAGTATGCGGAGGGAGAACTCACCCCTCCACTTT.

The chain uses TRBV6-5 and TRBJ1-6; D may be TRBD1 (5 bases). Germline V gene lookup returns CDR1 MNHEY and CDR2 SVGAGI. The CDR3 runs to 14 residues. Trimming took off 6 bases at V and 3 bases at J, with 9 bases between the two ends. In nucleotides, the CDR3 is TGTGCCAGCAGCCGACAGTTCTATAATTCACCCCTCCACTTT. Its protein product is CASSRQFYNSPLHF.

The chain carries TRBV5-1 and TRBJ2-1, with a possible D match to TRBD1 (6 bases). This CDR3 region has 13 residues. Germline CDR1 and CDR2: SGHRS and YFSETQ. V shed 2 bases and J shed 4 bases, with 7 bases lying between them. The CDR3 spells CASSFDRYNEQFF. DNA for the CDR3: TGCGCCAGCAGCTTTGACAGGTACAATGAGCAGTTCTTC.

The CDR3 loop reads CASSQGGTGELFF. CDR3 DNA sequence: TGCGCCAGCAGCCAAGGAGGGACCGGGGAGCTGTTTTTT. The chain links TRBV4-3 to TRBJ2-2; a weak D match, TRBD2 (5 bases). Trimming shortened V by 1 base and J by 5 bases, and 5 bases separated the two germline ends. Germline CDR1 reads LGHNA; CDR2 reads YSLEER. This CDR3 contains 13 residues.

CDR3 sequence (DNA): TGTGCCAGCAGTTTAACAGGCCGCGGCGAGCAGTACTTC. It is translated as CASSLTGRGEQYF. The V and J genes are TRBV27 and TRBJ2-7; D might be TRBD1 (5 bases). The CDR3 sequence is 13 residues long. Germline CDR1 and CDR2: MNHEY and SMNVEV (reference sequence). V lost 2 bases to trimming and J lost 6 bases, with 11 bases between them.

The count of this clone is one. This rearrangement joins TRBV7-3 to TRBJ2-3; 8 bases fit TRBD1. The length of the CDR3 is 15 residues. Germline V gene lookup returns CDR1 SGHTA and CDR2 FQGTGA. Germline trimming cut 2 bases from V and 1 base from J; bases unmatched to any gene: 2. The CDR3: CASSLQGARTDTQYF. Here the CDR3 DNA reads TGTGCCAGCAGCTTACAGGGGGCCCGCACAGATACGCAGTATTTT.

This chain links TRBV7-8 with TRBJ2-5, with 10 bases identical to TRBD1. V was clipped by 4 bases and J by 5 bases; unmatched bases: 7. This CDR3 has 15 residues. The V gene's germline CDR1 is SGHVS and CDR2 FQNEAQ. The CDR3 region is CASSSGQGILETQYF. The CDR3 DNA follows: TGTGCCAGCAGCTCGGGACAGGGGATTCTGGAGACCCAGTACTTC.

This clone was counted between two and nine times. This sequence joins TRBV6-6 and TRBJ2-7; possible D gene TRBD1, 5 bases. V shed 6 bases and J shed 3 bases, with 12 bases lying between them. The CDR3 sequence is 13 residues long. In germline, CDR1 is MNHNY, CDR2 SVGAGI (reference sequence). The CDR3 loop is CASSPGRFYEQYF. The CDR3 DNA reads TGTGCCAGCAGCCCAGGGCGGTTCTACGAGCAGTACTTC.

J is TRBJ2-3 and V is TRBV6-9; 15 bases are a match to TRBD2. The CDR3 runs 23 residues. CDR1 is MNHGY and CDR2 is SVAAGI in the germline V gene. V shed 2 bases and J 0 bases; nucleotides not matched to a gene: 18. CDR3 nucleotides: TGTGCCAGCAGTTATATCCATTCACGGGAAGGACTAGCGGGAGGGAATAGCACAGATACGCAGTATTTT. It yields the protein CASSYIHSREGLAGGNSTDTQYF.

The chain carries TRBV7-9 and TRBJ2-7; D may be TRBD1 (5 bases). The germline gives CDR1 SEHNR, CDR2 FQNEAQ (reference sequence). V lost 6 bases, J lost 2 bases, and 20 bases lay in between. This CDR3 contains 16 residues. CDR3 sequence (DNA): TGTGCCAGCAGTGCCCTAGGGGAAATAAATACCTACGAGCAGTACTTC. Its protein is CASSALGEINTYEQYF. The whole variable domain, filled in from reference TRBV7-9 and TRBJ2-7, reads DTGVSQNPRHKITKRGQNVTFRCDPISEHNRLYWYRQTLGQGPEFLTYFQNEAQLEKSRLLSDRFSAERPKGSFSTLEIQRTEQGDSAMYLCASSALGEINTYEQYFGPGTRLTVT.

V gene TRBV7-9 combines with J gene TRBJ2-7; D may be TRBD1 (6 bases). The V gene lost 1 base and the J gene lost 1 base, with 11 bases spanning the gap. This CDR3 has 15 residues. The germline V gene has CDR1 SEHNR and CDR2 FQNEAQ (reference sequence). CDR3 sequence reads: CASSLGDTASYEQYF. CDR3 in DNA: TGTGCCAGCAGCTTAGGGGACACCGCTTCCTACGAGCAGTACTTC.

The chain uses TRBV7-2 and TRBJ2-5; D perhaps matches TRBD2 (5 bases). The CDR3 has 13 amino acids. Germline values: CDR1 SGHTA, CDR2 FQGNSA. V shed 5 bases and J shed 4 bases, with 11 bases lying between them. The CDR3 reads CASSERVGETQYF. The CDR3 bases are TGTGCCAGCAGCGAGAGGGTAGGAGAGACCCAGTACTTC.

The chain carries TRBV28 and TRBJ1-4; maybe TRBD1 (5 bases). V was clipped by 6 bases and J by 5 bases, with 16 bases between them. The CDR3 contains 15 residues. CDR1 is MDHEN, CDR2 SYDVKM, per germline. CDR3 in amino acids: CASRLGGSLNEKLFF. The DNA of the CDR3 is TGTGCCAGCAGACTCGGGGGGTCCTTAAATGAAAAACTGTTTTTT.

The chain joins TRBV5-4 to TRBJ2-3; 9 positions agree with TRBD2. V shed 2 bases, J shed 2 bases, and the junction held 3 bases outside the gene matches. The CDR3 is made up of 15 amino acids. The germline V gene encodes CDR1 SGHNT and CDR2 YYREEE (reference sequence). The CDR3 loop reads CASSLAGGPTDTQYF. The CDR3 region has the DNA TGTGCCAGCAGCTTAGCGGGAGGTCCCACAGATACGCAGTATTTT.

This clone was observed a single time. The chain couples TRBV27 to TRBJ2-1, with 7 bases lining up with TRBD2. In germline, CDR1 is MNHEY, CDR2 SMNVEV (reference sequence). Trimming removed 6 bases from V and 12 bases from J; junction bases left unmatched: 8. This CDR3 contains 12 residues. CDR3 bases: TGTGCCAGCAGAAAGGGAGGGACCGGGCAGTTCTTC. Encoded protein: CASRKGGTGQFF.

This clone appeared once. The chain couples TRBV19 to TRBJ1-4; TRBD1 aligns across 7 bases. J lost 4 bases, V lost 5 bases, and 7 bases had no gene match. CDR1 is LNHDA and CDR2 is SQIVND in the germline V gene (reference sequence). The CDR3 loop spans 15 amino acids. The CDR3 DNA follows: TGTGCCAGTAGTCCCAGGGACAGCCTTAATGAAAAACTGTTTTTT. Translated, it gives CASSPRDSLNEKLFF.

The V and J genes are TRBV27 and TRBJ2-1, with 7 bases lining up with TRBD2. Per the germline V gene, CDR1 is MNHEY and CDR2 is SMNVEV (reference sequence). With 4 bases clipped from V and 9 bases from J, the junction kept 6 bases outside the gene matches. The CDR3 totals 13 residues. In DNA, the CDR3 is TGTGCCAGCAGTTCAGCATTAGCGGGTGAGCAGTTCTTC. Protein: CASSSALAGEQFF.

This chain links TRBV19 with TRBJ1-5, with D hard to call. CDR1 and CDR2 from the germline V gene are LNHDA and SQIVND (reference sequence). CDR3 length: 15 amino acids. V was shortened by 3 bases and J by 4 bases, with 13 bases between the two germline ends. Here the CDR3 DNA reads TGTGCCAGTAGTATGATTTCACAGCCTAATCAGCCCCAGCATTTT. Translating gives CASSMISQPNQPQHF.

This clone has just a few counts. The chain is built from TRBV15 and TRBJ2-5; D possibly corresponds to TRBD2 (6 bases). CDR3 size: 15 residues. In germline, CDR1 is LNHNV, CDR2 YYDKDF (reference sequence). Trimming removed 1 base from V and 5 bases from J, with 14 bases in between. The CDR3 coding sequence is TGTGCCACCAGCAGAGTCAGGGTTGGGGGGGAGACCCAGTACTTC. It encodes CATSRVRVGGETQYF.

The V gene is TRBV7-2, the J gene TRBJ2-2; 9 positions match TRBD1. CDR1 and CDR2 (germline): SGHTA, FQGNSA. The junction had 5 bases not matched to a gene; V was cut back by 3 bases and J by 9 bases. This CDR3 is 14 amino acids long. This chain's CDR3 is CASSFRDRARELFF. CDR3 coding DNA: TGTGCCAGCAGCTTCCGGGACAGGGCCCGGGAGCTGTTTTTT.

This clone appeared once. V and J are TRBV7-8 and TRBJ1-3, with 8 bases fitting TRBD1. The CDR3 spans 19 residues. CDR1 and CDR2 from the germline V gene are SGHVS and FQNEAQ. V trimming: 4 bases; J trimming: 0 bases; junction bases outside the gene matches: 14. The CDR3 DNA sequence: TGTGCCAGCAGCTACGCCCGGACAGGGAGGCCGCACTCTGGAAACACCATATATTTT. Its protein is CASSYARTGRPHSGNTIYF.

CDR3 DNA: TGTGCCAGCAGCTTAGGGATGACAGGTTTGGGGGAGACCCAGTACTTC. Encoded protein: CASSLGMTGLGETQYF. This rearrangement joins TRBV7-8 to TRBJ2-5, with TRBD1 as a possible D gene (6 bases). V was clipped by 1 base and J by 5 bases, with 17 bases between them. CDR1 and CDR2 (germline): SGHVS, FQNEAQ. The length of the CDR3 is 16 residues. Together with reference TRBV7-8 and TRBJ2-5, the CDR3 gives the full variable domain: GAGVSQSPRYKVAKRGQDVALRCDPISGHVSLFWYQQALGQGPEFLTYFQNEAQLDKSGLPSDRFFAERPEGSVSTLKIQRTQQEDSAVYLCASSLGMTGLGETQYFGPGTRLLVL.

This sequence joins TRBV7-9 and TRBJ1-6; TRBD1 aligns across 8 bases. J was trimmed by 5 bases and V by 2 bases; bases with no gene match: 11. The CDR3 contains 18 residues. Germline V gene sequence: CDR1 SEHNR, CDR2 FQNEAQ (reference sequence). DNA of the CDR3: TGTGCCAGCAGCTTACCCATGGACAGGGCCCTAGATAATTCACCCCTCCACTTT. It encodes CASSLPMDRALDNSPLHF.

The J gene is TRBJ2-7, the V gene TRBV29-1, with a weak D call TRBD1 (5 bases). The V gene lost 1 base and the J gene lost 5 bases, with 12 bases spanning the gap. The CDR3 covers 13 residues. From germline, CDR1 is SQVTM and CDR2 ANQGSEA. CDR3 sequence: CSVEGVGVNEQYF. For the CDR3, the DNA is TGCAGCGTTGAAGGGGTAGGGGTAAACGAGCAGTACTTC.